These T cell receptor beta chains were read from a single sample in a study of blood T cell repertoires in COVID-19. The data were produced by immunoSEQ multiplex PCR, yet TCRdb's version contains in-frame clones alone and is incomplete. The table records under 65,000 clones, 80% to 90% of them present only once. The source material was peripheral blood. These receptors all stem from a woman aged 60-75 years with COVID-19, enrolled during active disease. Each CDR3 is given with its conserved first and last residue. The D gene is left open where the match is weak. The size field is filled for only some rows; it gives once, few, many or a size class.

j_gene	v_gene	d_gene	abundance	CDR3aa	CDR3nt
TRBJ2-7	TRBV7-9	NA	NA	CASSSSGIYEQYF	TGTGCCAGCAGCTCGTCAGGGATCTACGAGCAGTACTTC
TRBJ2-3	TRBV5-4	NA	once	CASSFWGRKNTQYF	TGTGCCAGCAGCTTCTGGGGGCGCAAAAATACGCAGTATTTT
TRBJ2-1	TRBV7-8	NA	NA	CASSLGAVSSHFEQFF	TGTGCCAGCAGCTTAGGAGCGGTATCGTCCCATTTTGAGCAGTTCTTC
TRBJ1-4	TRBV19	NA	NA	CAVGRRSNEKLFF	TGTGCCGTGGGGCGGAGATCTAATGAAAAACTGTTTTTT
TRBJ1-2	TRBV11-3	NA	NA	CASSMRDFSTGYTF	TGTGCCAGCAGCATGAGGGACTTCAGTACGGGCTACACCTTC
TRBJ1-1	TRBV3-1/TRBV3-2	NA	NA	CASSQEGWQQGPQKLTEAFF	TGTGCCAGCAGCCAAGAAGGGTGGCAGCAGGGGCCCCAAAAGCTCACTGAAGCTTTCTTT
TRBJ2-7	TRBV27	TRBD2	NA	CASSSPRGLAGGGIYEQYF	TGTGCCAGCAGTTCCCCCCGTGGACTAGCGGGAGGGGGAATCTACGAGCAGTACTTC
TRBJ1-2	TRBV30	NA	few	CAWSPTSTGGYTF	TGTGCCTGGAGCCCGACTTCGACAGGTGGCTACACCTTC
TRBJ1-6	TRBV6-5	TRBD1	NA	CASSFNTGVSPLHF	TGTGCCAGCAGTTTCAACACAGGGGTTTCACCCCTCCACTTT
TRBJ2-3	TRBV27	TRBD2	NA	CASSPTMTSGDTQYF	TGTGCCAGCAGCCCAACCATGACTAGCGGAGATACGCAGTATTTT
TRBJ1-5	TRBV24-1	NA	NA	CATSQAGDSNQPQHF	TGTGCCACCAGCCAGGCAGGGGATAGCAATCAGCCCCAGCATTTT
TRBJ2-1	TRBV21-1	NA	once	CASSKARGGTSESSYNEQFF	TGTGCCAGCAGCAAAGCTAGGGGCGGGACTAGCGAGAGCTCCTACAATGAGCAGTTCTTC
TRBJ1-2	TRBV19	NA	NA	CASSVGGGVHGYTF	TGTGCCAGTAGTGTCGGTGGAGGGGTCCATGGCTACACCTTC
TRBJ2-3	TRBV7-9	NA	NA	CASSPDPGVAGDTQYF	TGTGCCAGCAGTCCAGATCCGGGGGTCGCGGGTGATACGCAGTATTTT
TRBJ2-3	TRBV4-2	NA	few	CASSQDVRTTGYTDTQYF	TGTGCCAGCAGCCAAGATGTTAGGACCACAGGATACACAGATACGCAGTATTTT
TRBJ2-7	TRBV30	NA	NA	CAWSLRTLPPAEQYF	TGTGCCTGGAGCTTACGGACTCTCCCCCCCGCAGAGCAGTACTTC
TRBJ2-1	TRBV30	NA	NA	CAWKERLEVGGQFF	TGTGCCTGGAAGGAGCGATTGGAAGTCGGTGGGCAGTTCTTC
TRBJ1-5	TRBV5-8	TRBD1	NA	CASSLGTGVPDNQPQHF	TGTGCCAGCAGCCTTGGGACAGGGGTACCGGACAATCAGCCCCAGCATTTT
TRBJ2-7	TRBV29-1	TRBD1	NA	CSVDEGTGRYYEQYF	TGCAGCGTTGATGAGGGGACAGGGAGGTACTACGAGCAGTACTTC
TRBJ2-5	TRBV25-1	NA	NA	CASIGGETQYF	TGTGCCAGCATCGGCGGAGAGACCCAGTACTTC
TRBJ2-7	TRBV3-1/TRBV3-2	TRBD2	NA	CASSQGGTADEQYF	TGTGCCAGCAGCCAGGGGGGGACGGCTGACGAGCAGTACTTC
TRBJ1-2	TRBV28	NA	NA	CASKPPGRNYGYTF	TGTGCCAGCAAGCCCCCCGGCAGGAACTATGGCTACACCTTC